Following are 25 T cell receptor beta chains from one sample sequenced in a study of shared clonotypes between healthy human individuals. Profiling relied on immunoSEQ multiplex PCR, and the TCRdb table lists in-frame clones only, not all of them. The sample lists roughly 2 million clones; approximately 94% were seen once. Material for sequencing was naive CD4+ T cells sorted from blood. Noted subset: CD45RA+ positively selected. These receptor sequences come from a man younger than 30 in good health.

The rearrangement uses TRBV6-5 and TRBJ2-7; TRBD1 might be the D (6 bases). V gave up 5 bases and J gave up 7 bases, with 12 bases separating them. The CDR3 runs to 12 residues. Germline loops: CDR1 MNHEY, CDR2 SVGAGI. CDR3 residues: CASSTQGLEQYF. In nucleotides, the CDR3 is TGTGCCAGCAGTACCCAGGGGTTAGAGCAGTACTTC.

J is TRBJ2-3 and V is TRBV7-9, with 9 bases fitting TRBD1. Germline V CDR1 and CDR2: SEHNR, FQNEAQ (reference sequence). The junction had 7 bases not matched to a gene; V was cut back by 4 bases and J by 2 bases. The CDR3 covers 16 residues. The DNA of the CDR3 is TGTGCCAGCAGCTCTCTCAGGACAGGGGCCACAGATACGCAGTATTTT. It yields the protein CASSSLRTGATDTQYF.

V and J are TRBV7-3 and TRBJ2-7, with 7 bases that match TRBD2. V shed 1 base, J shed 2 bases, and the junction held 5 bases outside the gene matches. The CDR3 has 15 amino acids. In germline, CDR1 is SGHTA, CDR2 FQGTGA. The CDR3 DNA follows: TGTGCCAGCAGCTTAAACCCAGCGGGGACCTACGAGCAGTACTTC. This translates into CASSLNPAGTYEQYF.

J is TRBJ2-7 and V is TRBV19, with unresolved D. This CDR3 spans 15 amino acids. From germline, CDR1 is LNHDA and CDR2 SQIVND (reference sequence). V was clipped by 6 bases and J by 0 bases, with 15 bases between them. CDR3 loop: CASSQRQGFSYEQYF. The CDR3 nucleotides are TGTGCCAGTAGCCAAAGACAAGGGTTCTCCTACGAGCAGTACTTC.

The chain uses TRBV5-1 and TRBJ2-3; 9 bases map to TRBD1. Germline-derived CDR1 and CDR2 are SGHRS and YFSETQ. The CDR3 totals 15 residues. Germline trimming cut 5 bases from V and 2 bases from J; bases unmatched to any gene: 6. In DNA, the CDR3 is TGCGCCAGCAGGTGGACAGGGGTCTTCACAGATACGCAGTATTTT. This translates into CASRWTGVFTDTQYF.

The rearrangement uses TRBV30 and TRBJ1-1; perhaps TRBD1 as D (5 bases). The V gene lost 0 bases and the J gene lost 5 bases, with 13 bases spanning the gap. The CDR3 has 14 amino acids. Germline-derived CDR1 and CDR2 are GTSNPN and SVGIG (reference sequence). CDR3 sequence: CAWSVGGDHTEAFF. CDR3 sequence (DNA): TGTGCCTGGAGTGTTGGGGGGGATCATACTGAAGCTTTCTTT.

This chain joins TRBV27 and TRBJ2-3, with unresolved D. Germline assignment: CDR1 MNHEY and CDR2 SMNVEV (reference sequence). Deletions cut 2 bases from V and 1 base from J, with 13 bases between. The CDR3 contains 16 residues. The DNA for the CDR3 is TGTGCCAGCAGTTTAGGCCCTTGGGTAGGCACAGATACGCAGTATTTT. Its protein is CASSLGPWVGTDTQYF.

The count of this clone is one. The chain employs TRBV5-1 and TRBJ2-1; 11 nucleotides line up with TRBD2. Germline CDR1 and CDR2: SGHRS and YFSETQ. The CDR3 totals 16 residues. The ends lost 4 bases at V and 4 bases at J; junction bases unmatched: 7. CDR3 loop: CASSPGTSGLYNEQFF. CDR3 DNA: TGCGCCAGCAGCCCCGGGACTAGCGGTTTATACAATGAGCAGTTCTTC.

This clone was counted between two and nine times. The gene calls are TRBV19 and TRBJ1-6; D unclear. Germline V gene lookup returns CDR1 LNHDA and CDR2 SQIVND (reference sequence). Trimming removed 3 bases at V and 7 bases at J, with 10 bases between. This CDR3 contains 14 residues. The CDR3 region has the DNA TGTGCCAGTAGTATCCGGCCGGAGAATTCACCCCTCCACTTT. Translating gives CASSIRPENSPLHF.

This rearrangement joins TRBV25-1 to TRBJ1-1, with unresolved D. The CDR3 extends over 13 amino acids. Trimming removed 4 bases from V and 3 bases from J, with 9 bases in between. CDR1 and CDR2 from the germline V gene are MGHDK and SYGVNS. The CDR3, as DNA: TGTGCCAGCAGTGGACCGGGCGACACTGAAGCTTTCTTT. This gives the protein CASSGPGDTEAFF.

The chain recombines TRBV9 with TRBJ1-4; 7 nucleotides agree with TRBD1. The V gene's germline CDR1 is SGDLS and CDR2 YYNGEE. V trimming: 4 bases; J trimming: 8 bases; junction bases outside the gene matches: 8. This CDR3 is built from 14 residues. The CDR3 here is CASSTTDRWEKLFF. The CDR3, as DNA: TGTGCCAGCAGCACCACGGACAGGTGGGAAAAACTGTTTTTT.

CDR3: CASSDNQGYGYTF. CDR3 coding DNA: TGTGCCAGCTCGGACAATCAGGGCTATGGCTACACCTTC. The rearrangement links TRBV2 to TRBJ1-2; weak D call: TRBD1 (5 bases). Germline V CDR1 and CDR2: SNHLY, FYNNEI. V gave up 8 bases and J gave up 4 bases, with 14 bases separating them. The CDR3 sequence is 13 residues long.

This clone was recorded only once. The chain employs TRBV4-3 and TRBJ2-7, with a weak D call TRBD1 (6 bases). The CDR3 spans 14 residues. The V end was cut by 1 base, the J end by 5 bases, with 12 bases between. The germline V gene encodes CDR1 LGHNA and CDR2 YSLEER. The CDR3 sequence is CASSQVSRGNEQYF. CDR3 DNA: TGCGCCAGCAGCCAAGTGAGCAGGGGCAACGAGCAGTACTTC.

The rearrangement uses TRBV5-4 and TRBJ2-7; D is perhaps TRBD2 (6 bases). CDR3 length: 14 residues. Germline V gives CDR1 SGHNT, CDR2 YYREEE (reference sequence). Trimming took off 8 bases at V and 3 bases at J, with 18 bases between the two ends. CDR3 in DNA: TGTGCCAGAAGACCGGGGGAGTTCGGCTACGAGCAGTACTTC. Translating gives CARRPGEFGYEQYF. Looking up the rest from reference TRBV5-4 and TRBJ2-7 gives the full variable domain: ETGVTQSPTHLIKTRGQQVTLRCSSQSGHNTVSWYQQALGQGPQFIFQYYREEENGRGNFPPRFSGLQFPNYSSELNVNALELDDSALYLCARRPGEFGYEQYFGPGTRLTVT.

The gene calls are TRBV9 and TRBJ2-7; perhaps TRBD2 as D (6 bases). The CDR3 has 15 residues. From germline, CDR1 is SGDLS and CDR2 YYNGEE. V shed 0 bases and J shed 2 bases, with 12 bases lying between them. CDR3 amino acids: CASSVAPGDAYEQYF. CDR3 coding DNA: TGTGCCAGCAGCGTAGCCCCGGGGGACGCCTACGAGCAGTACTTC. Combining the CDR3 with reference TRBV9 and TRBJ2-7 gives the whole variable domain DSGVTQTPKHLITATGQRVTLRCSPRSGDLSVYWYQQSLDQGLQFLIQYYNGEERAKGNILERFSAQQFPDLHSELNLSSLELGDSALYFCASSVAPGDAYEQYFGPGTRLTVT.

This chain links TRBV18 with TRBJ2-5; 8 bases map to TRBD1. The length of the CDR3 is 17 residues. The germline V gene encodes CDR1 KGHSH and CDR2 LQKENI. With V trimmed by 3 bases and J by 3 bases, 12 bases remained unmatched. CDR3 nucleotide sequence: TGTGCCAGCTCACCTTTCGGGCCGGGACAGGCTGAAGAGACCCAGTACTTC. Translating it yields CASSPFGPGQAEETQYF.

This clone came up once. V usage is TRBV5-6 and J usage is TRBJ1-5, with TRBD1 matching 8 bases. The CDR3 is made up of 17 amino acids. Looked up from germline, CDR1 is SGHDT and CDR2 is YYEEEE. The junction had 5 bases not matched to a gene; V was cut back by 0 bases and J by 0 bases. The CDR3 nucleotides read TGTGCCAGCAGCTTGGCCGGACAGGGTAGTAGCAATCAGCCCCAGCATTTT. It codes for CASSLAGQGSSNQPQHF.

V and J are TRBV14 and TRBJ2-1, with 9 bases lining up with TRBD1. Unmatched junction bases numbered 11, after V lost 3 bases and J lost 8 bases. CDR1 is SGHDN and CDR2 is FVKESK in the germline V gene. The CDR3 contains 16 residues. The CDR3 is CASSQHPGQGEHEQFF. DNA for the CDR3: TGTGCCAGCAGCCAGCACCCGGGACAGGGTGAGCATGAGCAGTTCTTC.

J is TRBJ1-2 and V is TRBV6-6; the D is unclear. V lost 2 bases to trimming and J lost 4 bases, with 8 bases between them. CDR1 MNHNY and CDR2 SVGAGI come from the germline V gene (reference sequence). The CDR3 has 13 amino acids. The CDR3 DNA reads as TGTGCCAGCAGTTACGGGGAGTTCTATGGCTACACCTTC. As protein: CASSYGEFYGYTF.

The chain links TRBV29-1 to TRBJ1-1; D ambiguous. The CDR3 extends over 11 amino acids. V shed 4 bases and J shed 3 bases, with 6 bases lying between them. Germline CDR1 is SQVTM and CDR2 is ANQGSEA. Written as DNA, the CDR3 is TGCAGCGTTGTACCTTACACTGAAGCTTTCTTT. Its translation is CSVVPYTEAFF.

The rearrangement joins TRBV5-4 to TRBJ2-7, with D possibly being TRBD2 (6 bases). This CDR3 has 17 amino acids. The V gene lost 3 bases and the J gene lost 6 bases, with 25 bases spanning the gap. Germline V lookup: CDR1 SGHNT, CDR2 YYREEE (reference sequence). CDR3: CASSSRTPGLYLSEQYF. The CDR3 nucleotides read TGTGCCAGCAGCTCTAGGACTCCGGGACTCTATCTGTCCGAGCAGTACTTC. The variable domain in full, completed from reference TRBV5-4 and TRBJ2-7, reads ETGVTQSPTHLIKTRGQQVTLRCSSQSGHNTVSWYQQALGQGPQFIFQYYREEENGRGNFPPRFSGLQFPNYSSELNVNALELDDSALYLCASSSRTPGLYLSEQYFGPGTRLTVT.

The rearrangement joins TRBV5-1 to TRBJ2-7; TRBD2 is a possible D gene (6 bases). The germline V gene encodes CDR1 SGHRS and CDR2 YFSETQ. Deletions cut 7 bases from V and 4 bases from J, with 18 bases between. The CDR3 is 14 residues long. This CDR3 is CASQSQEGGYEQYF. The DNA of the CDR3 is TGCGCCAGCCAGTCTCAAGAGGGAGGATACGAGCAGTACTTC.

To note about this clone: This sample includes further DNA sequences coding for the same CDR3. This chain links TRBV28 with TRBJ1-1, with D unresolved. Trimming left V 8 bases short and J 5 bases short, with 30 bases between. Looked up from germline, CDR1 is MDHEN and CDR2 is SYDVKM. The CDR3 is 18 amino acids. Here the CDR3 reads CASPRAGPEGRGGTEAFF. In nucleotides, the CDR3 is TGTGCCAGCCCTAGAGCAGGTCCCGAAGGGAGAGGCGGGACTGAAGCTTTCTTT. The full variable domain, in which reference TRBV28 and TRBJ1-1 provide the parts outside the CDR3, is DVKVTQSSRYLVKRTGEKVFLECVQDMDHENMFWYRQDPGLGLRLIYFSYDVKMKEKGDIPEGYSVSREKKERFSLILESASTNQTSMYLCASPRAGPEGRGGTEAFFGQGTRLTVV.

V is TRBV2 and J is TRBJ2-7; D may match TRBD1 or TRBD2 (5 bases each). The V and J ends lost 10 bases and 3 bases respectively, with 19 bases between them. Germline loops: CDR1 SNHLY, CDR2 FYNNEI. The CDR3 extends over 14 amino acids. The chain's CDR3 is CATKRDPNGYEQYF. DNA of the CDR3: TGTGCCACCAAACGGGACCCAAACGGCTACGAGCAGTACTTC. The variable domain in full, with the rest retrieved from reference TRBV2 and TRBJ2-7, is EPEVTQTPSHQVTQMGQEVILRCVPISNHLYFYWYRQILGQKVEFLVSFYNNEISEKSEIFDDQFSVERPDGSNFTLKIRSTKLEDSAMYFCATKRDPNGYEQYFGPGTRLTVT.

The chain employs TRBV5-6 and TRBJ2-3; 7 bases match TRBD2. J gave up 4 bases and V 4 bases, and 3 bases lay outside the gene matches. The CDR3 loop spans 13 amino acids. Germline CDR1 and CDR2: SGHDT and YYEEEE. The CDR3 loop reads CASSIGLADTQYF. In nucleotides, the CDR3 is TGTGCCAGCAGCATCGGACTAGCAGATACGCAGTATTTT.